Below, one T cell receptor (beta chain) is given with its context. This entry comes from a study of T cell changes during pregnancy in multiple sclerosis. TCRdb's copy holds only in-frame clones and misses some; the assay was immunoSEQ multiplex PCR. Of approximately 50,000 clones in the sample, roughly 92% were seen once. This sequence originates from a female donor with multiple sclerosis, enrolled in a pregnancy study. Here the sequenced sample was CD4+ T cells from peripheral blood mononuclear cells, taken after pregnancy.

The CDR3 DNA reads as TGCGCCAGCAGACTAGCAGATACGCAGTATTTT. It encodes CASRLADTQYF. This chain uses TRBV5-1 with TRBJ2-3, with a weak D call TRBD2 (5 bases). Looked up from germline, CDR1 is SGHRS and CDR2 is YFSETQ. V shed 5 bases and J shed 4 bases, with 5 bases lying between them. The CDR3 runs 11 residues.